This T cell receptor beta chain was profiled in a study of cytomegalovirus exposure and HLA in healthy donors. Overall study: It was reported in a later analysis that the 100 to 150 validation repertoires used the same platform as the 666 first-cohort repertoires. Study results and limitations: In vitro, a few CMV-associated chains proved specific for CMV antigens. According to the study, around 150 TCR beta chains were cytomegalovirus-associated. The classifier, whose performance was assessed in both the original and validation cohorts, reportedly diagnosed cytomegalovirus status with high specificity and sensitivity.

The CDR3 has 14 amino acids. Germline loops: CDR1 SGHRS, CDR2 YFSETQ. The V end lost 0 bases, the J end lost 4 bases, and 8 bases lay between the germline ends. Points on this clone: Its specificity is not known.

The repertoire was sequenced with immunoSEQ multiplex PCR; TCRdb's copy has only in-frame clones and lacks some. The sample shows under 150,000 clones, about 88% of them seen only once. This chain links TRBV5-1 with TRBJ1-3, with D possibly TRBD1 on 5 matching bases. This TCR was recovered from a young man in good health and CMV-seropositive. The sequenced sample consisted of PBMCs. The CDR3 region is CASSLADRGNTIYF. In DNA form, the CDR3 reads TGCGCCAGCAGCTTGGCCGACAGAGGAAACACCATATATTTT.